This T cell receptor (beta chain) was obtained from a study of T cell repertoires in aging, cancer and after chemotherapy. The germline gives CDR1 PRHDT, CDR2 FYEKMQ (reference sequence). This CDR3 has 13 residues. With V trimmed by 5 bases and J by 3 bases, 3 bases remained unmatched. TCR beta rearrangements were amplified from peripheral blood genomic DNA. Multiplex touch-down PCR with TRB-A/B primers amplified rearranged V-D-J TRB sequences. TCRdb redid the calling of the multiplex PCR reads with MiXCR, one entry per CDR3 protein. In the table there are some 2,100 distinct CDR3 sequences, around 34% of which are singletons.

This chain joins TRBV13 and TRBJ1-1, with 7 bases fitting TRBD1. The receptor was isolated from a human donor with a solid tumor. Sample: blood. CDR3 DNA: TGTGCCAGCAGCGGAGACAGGGACACTGAAGCTTTCTTT. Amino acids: CASSGDRDTEAFF.